The 17 T cell receptor beta chains reported below all come from one sample, sequenced in a study of CD8 T cells in ankylosing spondylitis. TCRdb re-derived calls from the 5' RACE reads in MiXCR, one entry per CDR3 protein. The sample holds 750,000 to 850,000 distinct CDR3 sequences; around 11% are singletons and the top ten take 0.51%. These receptors have no known antigen. Findings and caveats of the study: A motif in TCR beta, a set of fewer than ten highly homologous variants, appeared characteristic of ankylosing spondylitis blood.

Sequences were obtained from blood, either unsorted or a sorted T cell fraction (not recorded which). The receptors originated from a male donor with ankylosing spondylitis.

This clonotype has just a few counts. The V call is TRBV6-6, the J call TRBJ1-5; D not certain. V was trimmed by 0 bases and J by 9 bases, leaving 9 bases between them. Germline CDR1 is MNHNY and CDR2 is SVGAGI (reference sequence). The CDR3 contains 13 residues. The CDR3, as DNA: TGTGCCAGCAGTTACTCCAGCCCATCGCCCCAGCATTTT. It translates to CASSYSSPSPQHF.

This clonotype was detected only a few times. This chain uses TRBV10-3 with TRBJ2-3, with TRBD2 matching over 7 bases. CDR1 and CDR2 (germline): ENHRY, SYGVKD. The CDR3 covers 17 residues. V shed 4 bases, J shed 0 bases, and the junction held 10 bases outside the gene matches. The CDR3 coding sequence is TGTGCCATCAGTGGGCGAGCGGGAAAGACTAGCACAGATACGCAGTATTTT. Encoded protein: CAISGRAGKTSTDTQYF.

The chain combines TRBV12-3 or TRBV12-4 with TRBJ1-1; no definite D call. Trimming stripped 5 bases from V and 4 bases from J, with 8 bases between. The CDR3 runs 12 residues. For the CDR3, the DNA is TGTGCCAGCAGTGGACTGAGCACTGAAGCTTTCTTT. Its protein product is CASSGLSTEAFF.

This chain uses TRBV18 with TRBJ2-5; no clear D. This CDR3 contains 13 residues. CDR1 is KGHSH, CDR2 LQKENI, per germline. The V and J ends lost 3 bases and 7 bases respectively, with 12 bases between them. The CDR3, as DNA: TGTGCCAGCTCACCTCAGGAGCGAGGGACCCAGTACTTC. Amino acids: CASSPQERGTQYF.

In its sample, this clonotype was seen a few times. The gene calls are TRBV4-3 and TRBJ2-3; D is perhaps TRBD1 (6 bases). V was pared by 6 bases and J by 3 bases, with 10 bases between. CDR3 length: 13 amino acids. Germline V gives CDR1 LGHNA, CDR2 YSLEER. The CDR3 here is CASRAQGTDTQYF. The CDR3 DNA reads TGCGCCAGCAGGGCTCAGGGGACAGATACGCAGTATTTT.

This clonotype has a single count. The gene calls are TRBV5-1 and TRBJ2-6; D is ambiguous. CDR1 and CDR2 (germline): SGHRS, YFSETQ. There are 13 residues in the CDR3. V was cut by 2 bases and J by 12 bases, with 12 bases left in between. CDR3 region: CASSFGQQAVLTF. CDR3 bases: TGCGCCAGCAGCTTTGGGCAGCAAGCCGTCCTGACTTTC. Full variable domain (remainder filled in from reference TRBV5-1 and TRBJ2-6): KAGVTQTPRYLIKTRGQQVTLSCSPISGHRSVSWYQQTPGQGLQFLFEYFSETQRNKGNFPGRFSGRQFSNSRSEMNVSTLELGDSALYLCASSFGQQAVLTFGAGSRLTVL.

The V call is TRBV5-1, the J call TRBJ2-3, with D unresolved. This CDR3 has 14 residues. Looked up from germline, CDR1 is SGHRS and CDR2 is YFSETQ. Trimming cost V 4 bases and J 4 bases, with 13 bases left between them. CDR3 amino acids: CASSILGIADTQYF. The CDR3, as DNA: TGCGCCAGCAGCATACTGGGAATCGCAGATACGCAGTATTTT.

This clonotype was recorded a few times. The junction does not match germline at one end; this may be a read error. The chain carries TRBV20-1 and TRBJ2-2, with TRBD2 matching 8 bases. The CDR3 loop spans 17 amino acids. Germline lookup yields CDR1 DFQATT and CDR2 SNEGSKA (reference sequence). CDR3 in DNA: TGCTGTGCTAGAGATCTTGCGACTAGCGTTTCCACCGGGGAGCTGTTTTTT. Translation: CCARDLATSVSTGELFF.

In its sample, this clonotype was seen a few times. The V gene is TRBV3-1, the J gene TRBJ2-5; TRBD1 or TRBD2 may be the D gene (6 bases each). This CDR3 has 15 amino acids. Trimming shortened V by 2 bases and J by 6 bases, and 16 bases separated the two germline ends. Looked up from germline, CDR1 is LGHDT and CDR2 is YNNKEL (reference sequence). The CDR3 DNA sequence: TGTGCCAGCAGCCAAAACGCCGGGGGCCCAAAGACCCAGTACTTC. It codes for CASSQNAGGPKTQYF.

J is TRBJ2-1 and V is TRBV24-1; maybe TRBD2 (6 bases). V lost 3 bases and J 4 bases, leaving 6 bases between the germline ends. The CDR3 loop spans 13 amino acids. Germline values: CDR1 KGHDR, CDR2 SFDVKD. In DNA, the CDR3 is TGTGCCACCAGTGATGGGGGGTACAATGAGCAGTTCTTC. It yields the protein CATSDGGYNEQFF.

This clonotype was detected once. This sequence joins TRBV27 and TRBJ2-7; 8 bases fit TRBD1. V shed 10 bases and J 2 bases; nucleotides not matched to a gene: 16. This CDR3 has 16 residues. Germline assignment: CDR1 MNHEY and CDR2 SMNVEV (reference sequence). In DNA, the CDR3 is TGTGCCACTTCTCGGACAGGGTGGGGTTTTACCTACGAGCAGTACTTC. It codes for CATSRTGWGFTYEQYF.

This clonotype was observed a handful of times. The rearrangement uses TRBV10-3 and TRBJ2-3; 7 positions match TRBD2. Germline CDR1 is ENHRY and CDR2 is SYGVKD. There are 15 residues in the CDR3. Losses at the gene ends were 5 bases for V and 0 bases for J; bases not matched to a gene: 5. As DNA, the CDR3 is TGTGCCATCAGTCGGCTAGCGGATAGCACAGATACGCAGTATTTT. It translates to CAISRLADSTDTQYF.

The rearrangement joins TRBV29-1 to TRBJ2-2; weak D call: TRBD1 (6 bases). Trimming removed 5 bases at V and 3 bases at J, with 10 bases between. This CDR3 comprises 13 residues. Germline V gene lookup returns CDR1 SQVTM and CDR2 ANQGSEA. The CDR3 sequence is CSVPRGYTGELFF. CDR3 in DNA: TGCAGCGTTCCCAGGGGTTACACCGGGGAGCTGTTTTTT.

This clonotype was found a few times. This chain joins TRBV2 and TRBJ1-3, with TRBD1 as a possible D gene (5 bases). Germline V CDR1 and CDR2: SNHLY, FYNNEI. CDR3 length: 13 amino acids. The V end lost 7 bases, the J end lost 4 bases, and 11 bases lay between the germline ends. The CDR3 protein is CASTAREGNTIYF. The CDR3 DNA reads TGTGCCAGCACTGCCAGGGAAGGAAACACCATATATTTT.

This clonotype was counted at least ten times. V gene TRBV5-1 combines with J gene TRBJ1-1; TRBD1 is a possible D gene (6 bases). The CDR3 runs to 15 residues. The germline gives CDR1 SGHRS, CDR2 YFSETQ. V dropped 0 bases and J dropped 0 bases, with 9 bases sitting between them. CDR3 region: CASSLAQGMNTEAFF. The CDR3 region has the DNA TGCGCCAGCAGCTTGGCTCAGGGGATGAACACTGAAGCTTTCTTT.

Ten or more counts support this clonotype. The chain's CDR3 is CASSYGDIAQGYGYTF. CDR3 in DNA: TGTGCCAGCAGTTATGGGGACATCGCCCAGGGCTATGGCTACACCTTC. This sequence joins TRBV6-2 or TRBV6-3 and TRBJ1-2, with a tentative D call TRBD1 (6 bases). The CDR3 spans 16 residues. V gave up 3 bases and J gave up 4 bases, with 18 bases separating them. The germline gives CDR1 MNHEY, CDR2 SVGEGT.

The sample holds a few counts of this clonotype. The V call is TRBV6-5, the J call TRBJ1-2; perhaps TRBD1 as D (6 bases). Trimming stripped 2 bases from V and 13 bases from J, with 26 bases between. CDR1 and CDR2 (germline): MNHEY, SVGAGI. This CDR3 has 16 residues. The CDR3 sequence is CASSYTNPSGGAFITF. The CDR3 DNA reads TGTGCCAGCAGTTACACCAATCCATCCGGGGGCGCTTTTATCACCTTC.